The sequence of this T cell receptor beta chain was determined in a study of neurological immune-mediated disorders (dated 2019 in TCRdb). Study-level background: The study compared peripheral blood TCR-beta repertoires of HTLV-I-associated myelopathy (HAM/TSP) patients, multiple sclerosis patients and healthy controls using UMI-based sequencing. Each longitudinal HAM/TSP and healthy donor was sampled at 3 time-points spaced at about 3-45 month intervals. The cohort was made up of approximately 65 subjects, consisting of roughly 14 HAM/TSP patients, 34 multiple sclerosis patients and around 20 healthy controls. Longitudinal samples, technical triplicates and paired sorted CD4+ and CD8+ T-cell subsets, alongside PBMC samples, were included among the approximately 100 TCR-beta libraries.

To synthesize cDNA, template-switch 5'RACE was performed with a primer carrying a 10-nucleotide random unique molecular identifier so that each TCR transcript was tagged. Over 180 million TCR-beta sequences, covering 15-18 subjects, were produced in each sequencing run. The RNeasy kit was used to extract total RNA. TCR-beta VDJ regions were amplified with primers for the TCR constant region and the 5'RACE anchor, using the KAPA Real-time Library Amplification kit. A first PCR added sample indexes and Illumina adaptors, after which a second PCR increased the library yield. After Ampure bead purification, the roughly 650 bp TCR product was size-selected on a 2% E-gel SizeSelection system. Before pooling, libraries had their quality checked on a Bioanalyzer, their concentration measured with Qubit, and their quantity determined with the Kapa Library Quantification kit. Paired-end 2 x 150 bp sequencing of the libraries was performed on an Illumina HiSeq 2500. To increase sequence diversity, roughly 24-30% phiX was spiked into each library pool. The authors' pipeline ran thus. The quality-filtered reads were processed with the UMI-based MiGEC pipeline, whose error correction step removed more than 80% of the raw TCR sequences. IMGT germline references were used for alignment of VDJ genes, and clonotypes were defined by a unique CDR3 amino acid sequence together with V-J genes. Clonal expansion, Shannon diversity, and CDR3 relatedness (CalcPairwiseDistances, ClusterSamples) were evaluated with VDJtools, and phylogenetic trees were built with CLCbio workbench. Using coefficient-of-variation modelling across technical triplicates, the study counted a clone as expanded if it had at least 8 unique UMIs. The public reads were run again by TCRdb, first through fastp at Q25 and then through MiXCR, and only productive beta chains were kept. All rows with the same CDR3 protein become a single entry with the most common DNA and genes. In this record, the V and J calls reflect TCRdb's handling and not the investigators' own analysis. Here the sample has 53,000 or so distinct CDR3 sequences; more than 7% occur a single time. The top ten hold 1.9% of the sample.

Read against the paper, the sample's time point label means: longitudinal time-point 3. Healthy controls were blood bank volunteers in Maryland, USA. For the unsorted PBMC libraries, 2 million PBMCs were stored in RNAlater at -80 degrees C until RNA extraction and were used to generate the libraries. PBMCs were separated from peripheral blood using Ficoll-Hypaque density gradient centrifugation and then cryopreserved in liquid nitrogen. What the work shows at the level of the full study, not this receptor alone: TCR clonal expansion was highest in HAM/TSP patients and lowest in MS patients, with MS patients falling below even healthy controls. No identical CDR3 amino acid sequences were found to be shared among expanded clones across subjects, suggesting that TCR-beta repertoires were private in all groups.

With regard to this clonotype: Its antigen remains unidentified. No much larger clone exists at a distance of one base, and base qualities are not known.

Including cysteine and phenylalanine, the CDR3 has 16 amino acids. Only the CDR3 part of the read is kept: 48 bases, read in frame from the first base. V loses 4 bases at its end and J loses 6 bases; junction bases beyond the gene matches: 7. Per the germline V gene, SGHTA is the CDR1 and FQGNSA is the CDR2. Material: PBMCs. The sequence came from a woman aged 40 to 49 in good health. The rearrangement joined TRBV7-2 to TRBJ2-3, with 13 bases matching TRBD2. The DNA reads TGTGCCAGCAGCTGGGGACTAGCGGGATCATCGGATACGCAGTATTTT. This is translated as CASSWGLAGSSDTQYF. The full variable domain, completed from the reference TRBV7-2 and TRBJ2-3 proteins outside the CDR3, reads GAGVSQSPSNKVTEKGKDVELRCDPISGHTALYWYRQSLGQGLEFLIYFQGNSAPDKSGLPSDRFSAERTGGSVSTLTIQRTQQEDSAVYLCASSWGLAGSSDTQYFGPGTRLTVL.